The source of this T cell receptor (beta chain) is a study of blood T cell repertoires in COVID-19. Whole-study context: Donors in the United States, Italy and Spain gave samples during acute or convalescent COVID-19. The cDNA or gDNA used as material had been derived from T cells, B-cell-depleted T cells, or PBMCs.

Trimming took 0 bases from V and 5 from J, leaving 8 bases between them. Germline V gives CDR1 GTSNPN, CDR2 SVGIG (reference sequence). This CDR3 spans 14 amino acids. Produced via immunoSEQ multiplex PCR; TCRdb's table is partial and in-frame only. The table lists 300,000 to 400,000 clones, more than 85% of them singletons. Those who participated ranged in age from roughly 18 to 90 years and resided in roughly 26 US areas. Which cohort a participant joined came from the clinical history participants gave. The TCR comes from a woman aged 25 to 39 who had recovered from COVID-19. The genes are TRBV30 and TRBJ1-6, with D possibly TRBD1 on 5 matching bases. The source material was PBMCs or T cells enriched from blood (not recorded which). This CDR3 reads CAWSVGRDNSPLHF. CDR3 in DNA: TGTGCCTGGAGTGTGGGCAGGGATAATTCACCCCTCCACTTT. Based on the CDR3 plus reference TRBV30 and TRBJ1-6, the full variable domain is SQTIHQWPATLVQPVGSPLSLECTVEGTSNPNLYWYRQAAGRGLQLLFYSVGIGQISSEVPQNLSASRPQDRQFILSSKKLLLSDSGFYLCAWSVGRDNSPLHFGNGTRLTVT.